This TCR beta chain was obtained from a study of spatial heterogeneity in lung cancer. The wider study: Untreated early-stage non-small cell lung cancer patients, 55 to 85 in total, were the donors. Detection consistently captured more beta-chain sequences than alpha-chain sequences.

TCRdb re-called the 5' RACE reads through MiXCR, storing one row per CDR3 protein. The data hold under 150,000 distinct CDR3 sequences, with more than 10% observed a single time. Time point noted: blood at routine non-recurrence follow-up after resection. Tumor, nontumor lung or frozen PBMC supplied whole RNA that was sequenced unsorted. This clonotype was detected many times. This CDR3 region has 13 residues. The germline gives CDR1 MGHRA, CDR2 YSYEKL. The V end was cut by 4 bases, the J end by 6 bases, with 10 bases between. The chain carries TRBV4-1 and TRBJ1-5; possibly TRBD1 for D (6 bases). Source: PBMCs, taken at follow-up. This sequence originates from a male donor with early-stage non-small cell lung cancer. In nucleotides, the CDR3 is TGCGCCAGCAGCCTAGCGGACAGTCAGCCCCAGCATTTT. Translation gives CASSLADSQPQHF.